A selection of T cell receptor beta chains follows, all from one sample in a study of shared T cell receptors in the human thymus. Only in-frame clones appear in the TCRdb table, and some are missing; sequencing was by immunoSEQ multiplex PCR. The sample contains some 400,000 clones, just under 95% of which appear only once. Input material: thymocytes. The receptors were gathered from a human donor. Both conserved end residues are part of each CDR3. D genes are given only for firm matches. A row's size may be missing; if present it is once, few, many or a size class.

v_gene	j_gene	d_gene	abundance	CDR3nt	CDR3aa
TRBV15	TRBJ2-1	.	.	TGTGCCACCAGCAGACCCTGGCACAGGGAGGGAGATGAGCAGTTCTTC	CATSRPWHREGDEQFF
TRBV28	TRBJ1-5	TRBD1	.	TGTGCCAGCAGTTCCCCTCTGGGACAGGATAGCAATCAGCCCCAGCATTTT	CASSSPLGQDSNQPQHF
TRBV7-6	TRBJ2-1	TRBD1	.	TGTGCCAGCAGCCCGGGGACAGAAAATAGCAATGAGCAGTTCTTC	CASSPGTENSNEQFF
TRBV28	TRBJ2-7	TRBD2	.	TGTGCCAGCAGTTTTAGGGCGGGAGCCTACGAGCAGTACTTC	CASSFRAGAYEQYF
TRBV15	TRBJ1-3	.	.	TGTGCCACCAGCTGCGGACAGATATCGAACGATTACTCTGGAAACACCATATATTTT	CATSCGQISNDYSGNTIYF
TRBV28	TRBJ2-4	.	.	TGTGCCAGCAGCGTCTCCCCTCATGATGGGGACATTCAGTACTTC	CASSVSPHDGDIQYF
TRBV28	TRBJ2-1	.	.	TGTGCCAGCGCCCCCGGCCGAGGCAATGAGCAGTTCTTC	CASAPGRGNEQFF
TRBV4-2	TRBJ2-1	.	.	TGTGCCAGCAGCCAAGTGGTGGTAGGCTCCTACAATGAGCAGTTCTTC	CASSQVVVGSYNEQFF
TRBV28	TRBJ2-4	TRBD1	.	TGTGCCAGCAGTCAACCGGGACAGGATGGTAGTCAGTACTTC	CASSQPGQDGSQYF
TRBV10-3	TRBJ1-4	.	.	TGTGCCATCAGGGGCGGAGCCGGCGAAAAACTGTTTTTT	CAIRGGAGEKLFF
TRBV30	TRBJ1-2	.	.	TGTGCCTGGAGTGTGGGGGCTTGGGGCTATGGCTACACCTTC	CAWSVGAWGYGYTF
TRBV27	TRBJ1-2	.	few	TGTGCCAGCAGTTTAACCTCGGGGGGGGCCTATGGCTACACCTTC	CASSLTSGGAYGYTF
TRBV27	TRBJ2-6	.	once	TGTGCCAGCAGTCCGGACCAACCACAGGGTGGGGGGGCCAACGTCCTGACTTTC	CASSPDQPQGGGANVLTF
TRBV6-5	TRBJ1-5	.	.	TGTGCCAGCAGTTATAGGGCAGGGGATTATCAGCCCCAGCATTTT	CASSYRAGDYQPQHF
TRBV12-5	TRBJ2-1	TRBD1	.	TGTGCTAGTGGTTTACCGGGACAGGGCAACAATGAGCAGTTCTTC	CASGLPGQGNNEQFF
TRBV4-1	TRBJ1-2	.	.	TGCGCCAGCAGCCAAGAGGGTCGGTGTAACTATGGCTACACCTTC	CASSQEGRCNYGYTF
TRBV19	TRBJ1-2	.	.	TGTGCCAGTAGTCCGGGGGCCTATGGCTACACCTTC	CASSPGAYGYTF
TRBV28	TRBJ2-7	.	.	TGTGCCAGCACCCCAAGGGGGGACTCCTACGAGCAGTACTTC	CASTPRGDSYEQYF
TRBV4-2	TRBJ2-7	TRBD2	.	TGTGCCAGCAGCCAAGATGTGGGAGCGGGAGCTCATAACGAGCAGTACTTC	CASSQDVGAGAHNEQYF
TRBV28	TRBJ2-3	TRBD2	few	TGTGCCAGCAGCAGACTAGCGGGAGAGGAAGATACGCAGTATTTT	CASSRLAGEEDTQYF
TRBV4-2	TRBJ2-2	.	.	TGTGCCAGCAGCCAAAGGGCCCGCAAGGACGAACCCACCGGGGAGCTGTTTTTT	CASSQRARKDEPTGELFF
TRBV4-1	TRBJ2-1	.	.	TGCGCCAGCAGCCTCAAACTCACTCTGAGCTCCTACAATGAGCAGTTCTTC	CASSLKLTLSSYNEQFF
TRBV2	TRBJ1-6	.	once	TGTGCCAGCAGTGAAATCGGGGGGCAACCACCCCTCCACTTT	CASSEIGGQPPLHF
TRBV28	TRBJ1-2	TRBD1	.	TGTGCCAGCAGTTCACGGCCCGGGACAGGGCTCTGGGGCTACACCTTC	CASSSRPGTGLWGYTF
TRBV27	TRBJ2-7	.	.	TGTGCCAGCAGTTTGTACCAGGCTTACGAGCAGTACTTC	CASSLYQAYEQYF
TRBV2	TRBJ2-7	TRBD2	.	TGTGCCAGCAGCCCGACTAGCTCTAATTCCTACGAGCAGTACTTC	CASSPTSSNSYEQYF
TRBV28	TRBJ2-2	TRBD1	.	TGTGCCAGCAGTTTATGCCGGGACAGCACTCCTTCGAACACCGGGGAGCTGTTTTTT	CASSLCRDSTPSNTGELFF
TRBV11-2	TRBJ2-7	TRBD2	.	TGTGCCAGCAGGCGACTAGCGGAGGGGGCCTACGAGCAGTACTTC	CASRRLAEGAYEQYF
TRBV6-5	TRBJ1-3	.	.	TGTGCCGGCAGTTCGACAGGCGAGATCTCTGGAAACACCATATATTTT	CAGSSTGEISGNTIYF
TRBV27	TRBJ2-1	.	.	TGTGCCAGCAGGCCGGGCCGAGAACTGGGCATGCGGTTCTTC	CASRPGRELGMRFF
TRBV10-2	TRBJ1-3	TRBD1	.	TGCGCCAGCAGGGGACAGGGAAGTCAAAGCTCTGGAAACACCATATATTTT	CASRGQGSQSSGNTIYF
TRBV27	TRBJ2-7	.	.	TGTGCCAGCAGTTTTCCAGGGAATCGCGAGCAGTACTTC	CASSFPGNREQYF
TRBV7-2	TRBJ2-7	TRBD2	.	TGTGCCAGCAGCTTCAGACTAGCGGGAGACGAGCAGTACTTC	CASSFRLAGDEQYF
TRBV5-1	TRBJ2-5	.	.	TGCGCCAGCAGCTTGGGCTCCCAGCCGAAAGAGACCCAGTACTTC	CASSLGSQPKETQYF
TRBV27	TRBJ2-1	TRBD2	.	TGTGCCAGCAGTTCCCCCGGGCAGGGTAAGCGGGAGGTCTACAATGAGCAGTTCTTC	CASSSPGQGKREVYNEQFF
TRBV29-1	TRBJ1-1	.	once	TGCAGCGTTGAAAGGGCACAGGCCTGTCACACTGAAGCTTTCTTT	CSVERAQACHTEAFF
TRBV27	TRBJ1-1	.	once	TGTGCCAGCACCAAAAACAGGGAAAGGAACACTGAAGCTTTCTTT	CASTKNRERNTEAFF
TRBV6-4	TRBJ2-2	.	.	TGTGCCAGCAGTGAATGGAGAGAGACCGGGGAGCTGTTTTTT	CASSEWRETGELFF
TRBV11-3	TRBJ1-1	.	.	TGTGCCAGCAGCGGACCCGGACTGATGAACACTGAAGCTTTCTTT	CASSGPGLMNTEAFF
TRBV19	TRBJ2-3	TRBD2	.	TGTGCCAGTAGGGCGCTAAGGTCTAGCGGGAGGGCCCTAGATACGCAGTATTTT	CASRALRSSGRALDTQYF
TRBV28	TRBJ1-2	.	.	TGTGCCAGCAGTTTAGTACGGCCTCAGGGGGGCTACACCTTC	CASSLVRPQGGYTF
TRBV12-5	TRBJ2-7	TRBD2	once	TGTGCTAGTGGTTTCCAGACTAGCGGGAGGTCGTACGAGCAGTACTTC	CASGFQTSGRSYEQYF